This T cell receptor (beta chain) was captured by sequencing in a study of cytomegalovirus exposure and HLA in healthy donors. The CDR3 runs 13 residues. Germline CDR1 reads MDHEN; CDR2 reads SYDVKM. Researchers ran the PCR with 60 Vbeta and 13 Jbeta primers. TCRdb's copy holds only in-frame clones and misses some; the assay was immunoSEQ multiplex PCR. The table lists 150,000 or so clones, roughly 78% of them singletons. Source material: PBMCs. V and J are TRBV28 and TRBJ1-1; no firm D call. This TCR came from a man aged 40-55 years in good health and CMV-seropositive. The CDR3 nucleotides are TGTGCTACACGACCCACTATGAACACTGAAGCTTTCTTT. It is translated as CATRPTMNTEAFF.